A single sample gave rise to the 15 T cell receptor beta chains below, sequenced in a study of blood T cells in healthy people across ages. Through a sample-barcoded 5' primer and a J-beta primer mix, a second PCR was run for about 7 to 12 cycles. MiXCR, run by TCRdb on the 5' RACE reads, gives a single entry per CDR3 protein. This table holds about 2 million distinct CDR3 sequences, around 48% found once. The sequencing input was blood. The origin of the receptors is a woman in her thirties or forties in good health.

This clonotype was counted only a few times. This rearrangement joins TRBV4-3 to TRBJ1-2; D unclear. V lost 0 bases and J 7 bases, leaving 6 bases between the germline ends. The CDR3 sequence is 12 residues long. Germline V gene data show CDR1 as LGHNA and CDR2 as YSLEER. CDR3 sequence: CASSQEEGGYTF. The CDR3 DNA sequence: TGCGCCAGCAGCCAAGAGGAAGGTGGCTACACCTTC.

The chain joins TRBV27 to TRBJ1-2; D unresolved. Trimming pared 4 bases from V and 8 bases from J, leaving 14 bases between. This CDR3 has 13 amino acids. Germline CDR1 reads MNHEY; CDR2 reads SMNVEV (reference sequence). In DNA form, the CDR3 reads TGTGCCAGCAGTTCGGGCCCTCTTGGGGGCTACACCTTC. Its translation: CASSSGPLGGYTF.

As concerns this clonotype: A much larger clone differs from this one at a single base, so this may be a read error. The chain links TRBV12-3 or TRBV12-4 to TRBJ2-7, with 9 bases aligning to TRBD1. This CDR3 has 14 amino acids. This CDR3 is CAGSSTGGIGEQYF. The DNA for the CDR3 is TGTGCCGGCAGTTCGACAGGGGGTATAGGGGAGCAGTACTTC.

The V and J genes are TRBV12-3 or TRBV12-4 and TRBJ1-2; perhaps TRBD1 as D (5 bases). CDR3 length equals 13 residues. Trimming left V 7 bases short and J 8 bases short, with 17 bases between. The CDR3 region is CASTLSGAWGYTF. CDR3 coding DNA: TGTGCCAGCACCCTTAGTGGGGCATGGGGCTACACCTTC.

This rearrangement joins TRBV29-1 to TRBJ1-1; D unresolved. Per germline, CDR1 SQVTM and CDR2 ANQGSEA. The CDR3 length is 12 residues. V lost 7 bases to trimming and J lost 6 bases, with 15 bases between them. The CDR3 DNA is TGCAGCGCCAGGACGGTTCACGCTGAAGCTTTCTTT. It specifies CSARTVHAEAFF.

This clonotype has more than one count but fewer than ten. The chain employs TRBV7-9 and TRBJ2-7, with D perhaps TRBD1 (6 bases). Trimming pared 3 bases from V and 0 bases from J, leaving 21 bases between. The germline gives CDR1 SEHNR, CDR2 FQNEAQ (reference sequence). The CDR3 has 18 amino acids. The chain's CDR3 is CASSFYRGGQKDSYEQYF. The CDR3, as DNA: TGTGCCAGCAGCTTCTATAGAGGCGGACAGAAAGACTCCTACGAGCAGTACTTC.

This chain joins TRBV9 and TRBJ2-5; D may match TRBD1 or TRBD2 (5 bases each). Between the trimmed V and J ends, which lost 5 bases and 2 bases, there was a span of 19 bases. The CDR3 is 16 amino acids. The germline gives CDR1 SGDLS, CDR2 YYNGEE. This chain's CDR3 is CASSPGQLEGQETQYF. Here the CDR3 DNA reads TGTGCCAGCAGTCCCGGACAACTTGAGGGACAAGAGACCCAGTACTTC.

This clonotype was seen a few times. The gene calls are TRBV5-1 and TRBJ2-1; 10 bases agree with TRBD1. Germline assignment: CDR1 SGHRS and CDR2 YFSETQ. Unmatched junction bases numbered 6, after V lost 4 bases and J lost 8 bases. The CDR3 runs 14 residues. The CDR3 DNA reads as TGCGCCAGCAGCGCATCCGGGACAGGGGATGAGCAGTTCTTC. It encodes CASSASGTGDEQFF.

In DNA, the CDR3 is TGCAGTTTACAATGGGAGCGGGGGATTGGAGGTGAGCAGTTCTTC. As protein: CSLQWERGIGGEQFF. The rearrangement uses TRBV20-1 and TRBJ2-1; 8 bases fit TRBD2. The CDR3 contains 15 residues. The junction had 18 bases not matched to a gene; V was cut back by 8 bases and J by 9 bases. Germline CDR1 and CDR2: DFQATT and SNEGSKA (reference sequence).

The rearrangement joins TRBV7-2 to TRBJ2-6, with 8 bases that match TRBD1. This CDR3 has 18 residues. V dropped 2 bases and J dropped 1; count of bases not matched to a gene: 7. Germline CDR1 SGHTA, CDR2 FQGNSA. The CDR3 DNA sequence: TGTGCCAGCAGCTTACGGACAGGGATTGGTTCTGGGGCCAACGTCCTGACTTTC. It codes for CASSLRTGIGSGANVLTF.

The chain recombines TRBV4-3 with TRBJ2-1; D is undetermined. The V end was cut by 0 bases, the J end by 10 bases, with 13 bases between. The CDR3 has 14 amino acids. Per the germline V gene, CDR1 is LGHNA and CDR2 is YSLEER. CDR3 nucleotide sequence: TGCGCCAGCAGCCAAGATCCCCTTGGGCTAGAGCAGTTCTTC. Translating gives CASSQDPLGLEQFF.

This clonotype was seen only a few times. This sequence joins TRBV11-2 and TRBJ1-2, with 7 bases identical to TRBD1. Germline V lookup: CDR1 SGHAT, CDR2 FQNNGV. Trimming cost V 7 bases and J 8 bases; bases outside gene matches: 10. The CDR3 is 13 amino acids. The CDR3 loop is CASTQGGLEGYTF. The CDR3 DNA follows: TGTGCCAGCACCCAGGGGGGGTTAGAAGGCTACACCTTC.

Comments on this clonotype: This CDR3 fails to terminate in the conserved phenylalanine or tryptophan, so it likely reflects a read error. The chain joins TRBV6-2 or TRBV6-3 to TRBJ2-7; D is undetermined. Between the trimmed V and J ends, which lost 4 bases and 6 bases, there was a span of 13 bases. The CDR3 is 13 residues long. Germline CDR1 is MNHEY and CDR2 is SVGEGT. CDR3 nucleotides: TGTGCCAGCAGTTCCAAACTCTCAACCGAGCAGTACTTA. This gives the protein CASSSKLSTEQYL.

This chain connects TRBV25-1 to TRBJ2-5; TRBD2 matches 7 bases. CDR1 and CDR2 (germline): MGHDK, SYGVNS. This CDR3 contains 15 residues. Trimming removed 3 bases from V and 5 bases from J; junction bases left unmatched: 9. CDR3 DNA sequence: TGTGCCAGCAGTGAGGGAGGGACGGTCTTCGAGACCCAGTACTTC. This gives the protein CASSEGGTVFETQYF.

This chain connects TRBV9 to TRBJ2-7; TRBD1 aligns across 10 bases. The J call may be in error: the DNA end matches TRBJ2-5 better. CDR3 length: 15 amino acids. Germline CDR1 SGDLS, CDR2 YYNGEE. The CDR3 DNA sequence: TGTGCCAGCAGCAAATCGGACAGGGGGATTGAGACCCAGTACTTC. Amino acids: CASSKSDRGIETQYF.